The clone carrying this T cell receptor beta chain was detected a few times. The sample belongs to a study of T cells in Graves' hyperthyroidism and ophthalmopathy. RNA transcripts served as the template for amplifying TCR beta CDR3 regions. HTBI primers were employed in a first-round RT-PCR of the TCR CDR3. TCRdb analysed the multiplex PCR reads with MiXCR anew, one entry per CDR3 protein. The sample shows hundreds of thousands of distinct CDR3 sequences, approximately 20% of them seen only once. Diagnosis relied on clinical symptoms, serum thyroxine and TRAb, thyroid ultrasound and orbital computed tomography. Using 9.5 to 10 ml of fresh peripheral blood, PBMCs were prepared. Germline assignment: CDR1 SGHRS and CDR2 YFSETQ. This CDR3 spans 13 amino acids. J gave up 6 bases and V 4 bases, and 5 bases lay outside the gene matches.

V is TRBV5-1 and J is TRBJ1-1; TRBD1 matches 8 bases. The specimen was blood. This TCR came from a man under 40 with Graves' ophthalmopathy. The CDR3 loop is CASSRDRMAEAFF. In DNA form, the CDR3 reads TGCGCCAGCAGCAGGGACAGGATGGCTGAAGCTTTCTTT.